The present T cell receptor beta chain was sequenced within a study (dated by TCRdb to 2015 to 2017). Some background on the complete study: Whether tumor-infiltrating Tregs in breast cancer are recruited from blood Tregs or converted in situ from other CD4+ T cell subsets was tested. Overall study outcomes, separate from this receptor: The TCR alpha and beta sequences of tumor-infiltrating Tregs showed the greatest overlap with tumor naive CD4+ T cells, followed by blood naive CD4+ T cells. Rather than covering whole repertoires, validation in the larger cohort was restricted to a single TCR beta V-J rearrangement. The TCR gene usage of tumor memory CD4+ T cells clustered together with blood and lymph node memory CD4+ cells and with lymph node naive CD4+ cells.

This clonotype was picked up a small number of times. Its antigen remains unidentified. No much larger clone is present one base from it, and per-base qualities are unavailable. Full-length TCR variable regions were amplified by 5' RACE PCR with constant-region reverse primers, and semi-nested PCR with Nested Universal Primer A was subsequently performed. The ReliaPrep RNA Cell Miniprep System was used to extract total RNA, which was then reverse transcribed into 5'RACE-ready cDNA with the SMARTer RACE 5'/3' Kit. Full-length TCR alpha and beta libraries were barcoded with multiplex adaptors and sequenced on an Illumina MiSeq. In the original analysis: For each of nine subset-tissue groups, sequencing data from the five patients were combined, and the groups were compared by unsupervised clustering of TCR gene usage. The Morisita-Horn index was used to calculate repertoire similarity, with shared sequences weighted according to their contribution to each repertoire. Using fastp at Q25 and MiXCR, TCRdb reprocessed the public reads and kept productive beta chains. Each CDR3 protein gets just one entry, which takes the most common genes and DNA from the rows behind it. TCRdb's processing, not the authors' own work, is the source of the V and J calls. This sample is represented by tens of thousands of distinct CDR3 sequences; 15% to 20% of them were singletons. The top ten clones comprise 2% to 2.5% of the sample.

The V and J ends are trimmed by 4 bases and 3 bases, leaving 4 bases between them. Inclusive of the bounding cysteine and phenylalanine, the CDR3 is 11 residues long. The sequence is cut down to CDR3 DNA, 33 bases in frame from base 1. From the germline V gene, CDR1 is SGHRS and CDR2 is YFSETQ. To purify naive CD4+ T cells, the Miltenyi Naive CD4+ T Cell Isolation kit was used, and CD25 microbeads served to deplete Tregs. Tregs, naive and memory CD4+ T cells from tumor, blood and ipsilateral draining lymph nodes of about five breast cancer patients underwent full-length TCR alpha and beta sequencing. Mononuclear cells from lymph nodes or around 48 ml of peripheral blood were isolated by Ficoll density gradient centrifugation. Sorted cell populations were confirmed by FACS to exceed 90% purity.

Sample: naive CD4+ T cells sorted from blood. Taken with the paper, the label for cell subset or site translates to: naive CD4+ T cells, CD4+CD45RA+CD25-. The rearrangement joined TRBV5-1 to TRBJ1-2; no D segment can be confidently identified. This receptor was identified in a female donor with breast cancer. This receptor has the CDR3 CASSQDYGYTF. The nucleotides are TGCGCCAGCAGCCAGGACTATGGCTACACCTTC.